This paragraph reports one T cell receptor beta chain. Original data processing: For nucleated cells, counts were estimated from reference gene primer amplification. Libraries were prepared by immunoSEQ multiplex PCR; TCRdb keeps only in-frame clonotypes and omits some of them. D and trimming were read from the DNA, whereas the V and J calls and clone size are those reported in that table. The data contain under 450,000 clones, 75% to 90% of them singletons. This entry is derived from a study of blood T cell repertoires in COVID-19. Study-wide context: Italy, Spain and the United States were the sources of the convalescent and acute COVID-19 samples.

Seattle patients were enrolled while actively infected and followed longitudinally. Trimming took 6 bases from V and 3 from J; bases not matched to a gene: 7. This CDR3 is 14 amino acids long. Germline CDR1 SEHNR, CDR2 FQNEAQ (reference sequence). The sequencing input was peripheral blood. This TCR derives from a woman in her 40s with COVID-19, enrolled during active disease. V is TRBV7-9 and J is TRBJ1-1, with TRBD1 matching 7 bases. The CDR3, as DNA: TGTGCCAGCAGTGTACAGGGGACACACACTGAAGCTTTCTTT. Its translation: CASSVQGTHTEAFF.